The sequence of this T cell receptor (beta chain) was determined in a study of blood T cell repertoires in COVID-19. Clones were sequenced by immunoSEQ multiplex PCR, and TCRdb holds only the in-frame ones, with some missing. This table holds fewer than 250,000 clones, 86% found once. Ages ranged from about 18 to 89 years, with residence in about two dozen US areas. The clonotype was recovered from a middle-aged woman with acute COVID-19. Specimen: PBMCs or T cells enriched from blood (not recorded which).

The CDR3 region is CASSPREILSGELFF. The CDR3 DNA reads TGTGCCAGCAGCCCACGAGAGATTCTATCCGGGGAGCTGTTTTTT. The chain combines TRBV7-8 with TRBJ2-2; unclear D gene. In germline, CDR1 is SGHVS, CDR2 FQNEAQ. The V gene lost 5 bases and the J gene lost 6 bases, with 16 bases spanning the gap. This CDR3 comprises 15 residues.